Below, 9 T cell receptor beta chains from the same sample are listed, as sequenced in a study of blood T cells in healthy people across ages. A sample-barcoded 5' primer and a J-beta primer mix were used in a second PCR of about 6 to 12 cycles. TCRdb redid the calling of the 5' RACE reads with MiXCR, one entry per CDR3 protein. The sample lists approximately 1.5 million distinct CDR3 sequences, about 35% seen once, with 10% to 12% in the top ten. Material for sequencing was blood. Receptor source: a woman aged 25 to 39 in good health.

This clonotype was seen a few times. The V and J genes are TRBV12-3 or TRBV12-4 and TRBJ2-5, with D tentatively TRBD1 (6 bases). The CDR3 loop spans 15 amino acids. Between the trimmed V and J ends, which lost 6 bases and 4 bases, there was a span of 18 bases. For the CDR3, the DNA is TGTGCCAGCAGCCCCCCCAGGGGTAGGGGAGAGACCCAGTACTTC. Its translation: CASSPPRGRGETQYF.

This clonotype was seen only a few times. The genes are TRBV24-1 and TRBJ2-5, with 7 positions matching TRBD1. The germline gives CDR1 KGHDR, CDR2 SFDVKD. Germline trimming cut 4 bases from V and 2 bases from J; bases unmatched to any gene: 6. CDR3 length: 15 amino acids. Written as DNA, the CDR3 is TGTGCCACCAGTGAAACTGGCAGGGGGCAAGAGACCCAGTACTTC. Its translation: CATSETGRGQETQYF.

The chain uses TRBV5-4 and TRBJ2-3, with D maybe TRBD1 (5 bases). The length of the CDR3 is 13 residues. V shed 3 bases and J shed 12 bases, with 17 bases lying between them. CDR1 and CDR2 (germline): SGHNT, YYREEE (reference sequence). The CDR3 DNA sequence: TGTGCCAGCAGCTCGCGACCGGACGGACATCAGTATTTT. Protein product: CASSSRPDGHQYF.

This clonotype was seen at least ten times. CDR3 nucleotide sequence: TGTGCCAGCAGTTACTGGGTGGGCAATGAGCAGTTCTTC. Its protein is CASSYWVGNEQFF. The chain couples TRBV6-5 to TRBJ2-1, with D uncertain. Germline V gene lookup returns CDR1 MNHEY and CDR2 SVGAGI. The CDR3 spans 13 residues. V lost 1 base, J lost 6 bases, and 7 bases lay in between.

The CDR3 region has the DNA TGCAGTGCTAGAGATCTATTAAGGGACTTCAACACTGAAGCTTTCTTT. This codes for CSARDLLRDFNTEAFF. The chain links TRBV20-1 to TRBJ1-1; maybe TRBD1 (5 bases). The germline gives CDR1 DFQATT, CDR2 SNEGSKA (reference sequence). The germline V and J ends were trimmed by 0 bases and 2 bases, with 16 bases remaining between them. This CDR3 has 16 residues.

The rearrangement links TRBV24-1 to TRBJ2-7, with D possibly matching TRBD2 (6 bases). Germline V gene lookup returns CDR1 KGHDR and CDR2 SFDVKD. The CDR3 has 16 amino acids. V was pared by 2 bases and J by 7 bases, with 20 bases between. The CDR3 protein is CATSDSGPGSIIEQYF. Written as DNA, the CDR3 is TGTGCCACCAGTGATTCCGGACCCGGGAGTATCATAGAGCAGTACTTC.

This clonotype was seen more than once but under ten times. The genes are TRBV20-1 and TRBJ2-1; D not certain. The germline V gene encodes CDR1 DFQATT and CDR2 SNEGSKA (reference sequence). V was shortened by 0 bases and J by 2 bases, with 14 bases between the two germline ends. The CDR3 contains 16 residues. The CDR3 region is CSAREATIPAYNEQFF. The CDR3 DNA reads TGCAGTGCTAGAGAGGCTACTATACCGGCCTACAATGAGCAGTTCTTC.

The chain carries TRBV21-1 and TRBJ2-1. TRBV21-1 is a pseudogene segment. The CDR3 length is 12 residues. The DNA for the CDR3 is TGTGCCAGCAGCAAACTATCCCATGAGCAGTTCTTC. It translates to CASSKLSHEQFF.

V and J are TRBV20-1 and TRBJ2-7; D might be TRBD1 or TRBD2, each matching 5 bases. Trimming cost V 3 bases and J 2 bases, with 14 bases left between them. CDR1 is DFQATT and CDR2 is SNEGSKA in the germline V gene (reference sequence). CDR3 length equals 14 residues. Here the CDR3 reads CSARLRDQPYEQYF. CDR3 DNA: TGCAGTGCTAGGCTCCGGGACCAACCCTACGAGCAGTACTTC.